This TCR beta chain is from a study of OX40 agonist ivuxolimab in advanced cancers. Study details: Three partial responders included one hepatocellular carcinoma patient and two cutaneous melanoma patients.

Exclusion of a patient followed from autoimmune disease history or systemic immunosuppression. The CDR3 totals 15 residues. In germline, CDR1 is LNHDA, CDR2 SQIVND (reference sequence). Overall study findings and caveats: Doses of 0.1 to 3.0 mg/kg were accompanied by clonal expansion of CD4+ and CD8+ blood T cells by week 6. Some patients who did not respond also had low normalized T-cell clonal expansion.

As for this clone: Its antigen is not known.

Only in-frame clones appear in the TCRdb table, and some are missing; sequencing was by immunoSEQ multiplex PCR. Here the sample spans approximately 26,000 clones, roughly 84% being singletons. The chain has TRBV19 and TRBJ2-5; TRBD2 agrees at 7 bases. The end of the DNA is better explained by TRBJ2-7, so the J call may be wrong. The receptor's source is an adult with an advanced solid tumor such as melanoma, head and neck, liver or kidney cancer. The input for sequencing was CD4+ or CD8+ T cells sorted from blood, taken in a trial of the OX40 agonist ivuxolimab. The CDR3 bases are TGTGCCAGTAGTATTCCTAGCGGAGCAGCCTACGAGCAGTACTTC. Translation gives CASSIPSGAAYEQYF.